The clone carrying this T cell receptor beta chain was observed a single time. Its target is not known. With a much larger clone just one base away, this may be a read error. This sample was taken from a study of blood T cells in healthy people across ages. Study as a whole: Template switching picked up about one barcoded beta molecule for each two T cells. Overall study findings and caveats: As age increased, TCR beta diversity per million T cells fell in a roughly linear fashion.

Through a sample-barcoded 5' primer and a J-beta primer mix, a second PCR was run for roughly 6 to 12 cycles. The authors tagged each cDNA molecule using a template-switch adaptor with 12 random nucleotides. Using its own MiXCR run on the 5' RACE reads, TCRdb lists one record per CDR3 protein. The sample lists fewer than 750,000 distinct CDR3 sequences, around 52% seen once, with approximately 13% in the top ten. PBMCs, at least 6.5 million per sample, were isolated. Germline loops: CDR1 DFQATT, CDR2 SNEGSKA (reference sequence). V lost 3 bases to trimming and J lost 7 bases, with 19 bases between them. This CDR3 comprises 14 residues.

The chain is built from TRBV20-1 and TRBJ2-7; a weak D match, TRBD1 (5 bases). Sequenced input: blood. This sequence was found in a woman aged 80 or over in good health. CDR3 amino acids: CSARGGSWGNEQYF. The CDR3 coding sequence is TGCAGTGCTAGGGGTGGGTCGTGGGGCAATGAGCAGTACTTC.